This T cell receptor (beta chain) came from a study of T cell responses to AZD1222 COVID-19 vaccine. Points from the study as a whole: Only a handful of AZD1222 recipients were seropositive at baseline. Repertoire sampling was restricted to post-peak T cell response timepoints.

Profiled with immunoSEQ multiplex PCR; TCRdb holds only in-frame clones, not every one. There are some 56,000 clones in the sample; approximately 85% occur only once, and about 14% lies in the top ten. This clone was recorded once. The antigen remains undetermined. This TCR came from an adult in good health. Sample: peripheral blood, taken on day 0 of AZD1222 vaccination.

CDR3 loop: CASSSDSQNSYEQYF. The CDR3 DNA follows: TGTGCCAGCAGTTCCGACAGCCAAAACTCCTACGAGCAGTACTTC. The genes are TRBV27 and TRBJ2-7; D is perhaps TRBD1 (5 bases). Germline loops: CDR1 MNHEY, CDR2 SMNVEV (reference sequence). This CDR3 comprises 15 residues. Trimming shortened V by 4 bases and J by 0 bases, and 13 bases separated the two germline ends.